This T cell receptor beta chain was profiled in a study of T cell responses to AZD1222 COVID-19 vaccine. The CDR3 length is 14 residues. Germline CDR1 is SGHNT and CDR2 is YENEEA. The ends were cut back, 4 bases at V and 5 bases at J, with 14 bases in the middle. Method: immunoSEQ multiplex PCR; TCRdb's copy keeps in-frame clones and lacks some. The sample has 30,000 to 35,000 clones, around nine tenths seen once. Study outcomes and limitations: Females made up more of the donors, who were largely white British, and clonal diversity may have come out too low.

A remark on this clone: Its antigen is as yet unknown.

Sequenced here: peripheral blood, sampled 28 days after the second AZD1222 dose. The V call is TRBV11-3, the J call TRBJ2-5; TRBD2 might be the D (5 bases). This receptor was obtained from an adult who received the AZD1222 COVID-19 vaccine. CDR3 protein: CASSSPRGTETQYF. CDR3 in DNA: TGTGCCAGCAGCTCGCCACGGGGAACGGAGACCCAGTACTTC.